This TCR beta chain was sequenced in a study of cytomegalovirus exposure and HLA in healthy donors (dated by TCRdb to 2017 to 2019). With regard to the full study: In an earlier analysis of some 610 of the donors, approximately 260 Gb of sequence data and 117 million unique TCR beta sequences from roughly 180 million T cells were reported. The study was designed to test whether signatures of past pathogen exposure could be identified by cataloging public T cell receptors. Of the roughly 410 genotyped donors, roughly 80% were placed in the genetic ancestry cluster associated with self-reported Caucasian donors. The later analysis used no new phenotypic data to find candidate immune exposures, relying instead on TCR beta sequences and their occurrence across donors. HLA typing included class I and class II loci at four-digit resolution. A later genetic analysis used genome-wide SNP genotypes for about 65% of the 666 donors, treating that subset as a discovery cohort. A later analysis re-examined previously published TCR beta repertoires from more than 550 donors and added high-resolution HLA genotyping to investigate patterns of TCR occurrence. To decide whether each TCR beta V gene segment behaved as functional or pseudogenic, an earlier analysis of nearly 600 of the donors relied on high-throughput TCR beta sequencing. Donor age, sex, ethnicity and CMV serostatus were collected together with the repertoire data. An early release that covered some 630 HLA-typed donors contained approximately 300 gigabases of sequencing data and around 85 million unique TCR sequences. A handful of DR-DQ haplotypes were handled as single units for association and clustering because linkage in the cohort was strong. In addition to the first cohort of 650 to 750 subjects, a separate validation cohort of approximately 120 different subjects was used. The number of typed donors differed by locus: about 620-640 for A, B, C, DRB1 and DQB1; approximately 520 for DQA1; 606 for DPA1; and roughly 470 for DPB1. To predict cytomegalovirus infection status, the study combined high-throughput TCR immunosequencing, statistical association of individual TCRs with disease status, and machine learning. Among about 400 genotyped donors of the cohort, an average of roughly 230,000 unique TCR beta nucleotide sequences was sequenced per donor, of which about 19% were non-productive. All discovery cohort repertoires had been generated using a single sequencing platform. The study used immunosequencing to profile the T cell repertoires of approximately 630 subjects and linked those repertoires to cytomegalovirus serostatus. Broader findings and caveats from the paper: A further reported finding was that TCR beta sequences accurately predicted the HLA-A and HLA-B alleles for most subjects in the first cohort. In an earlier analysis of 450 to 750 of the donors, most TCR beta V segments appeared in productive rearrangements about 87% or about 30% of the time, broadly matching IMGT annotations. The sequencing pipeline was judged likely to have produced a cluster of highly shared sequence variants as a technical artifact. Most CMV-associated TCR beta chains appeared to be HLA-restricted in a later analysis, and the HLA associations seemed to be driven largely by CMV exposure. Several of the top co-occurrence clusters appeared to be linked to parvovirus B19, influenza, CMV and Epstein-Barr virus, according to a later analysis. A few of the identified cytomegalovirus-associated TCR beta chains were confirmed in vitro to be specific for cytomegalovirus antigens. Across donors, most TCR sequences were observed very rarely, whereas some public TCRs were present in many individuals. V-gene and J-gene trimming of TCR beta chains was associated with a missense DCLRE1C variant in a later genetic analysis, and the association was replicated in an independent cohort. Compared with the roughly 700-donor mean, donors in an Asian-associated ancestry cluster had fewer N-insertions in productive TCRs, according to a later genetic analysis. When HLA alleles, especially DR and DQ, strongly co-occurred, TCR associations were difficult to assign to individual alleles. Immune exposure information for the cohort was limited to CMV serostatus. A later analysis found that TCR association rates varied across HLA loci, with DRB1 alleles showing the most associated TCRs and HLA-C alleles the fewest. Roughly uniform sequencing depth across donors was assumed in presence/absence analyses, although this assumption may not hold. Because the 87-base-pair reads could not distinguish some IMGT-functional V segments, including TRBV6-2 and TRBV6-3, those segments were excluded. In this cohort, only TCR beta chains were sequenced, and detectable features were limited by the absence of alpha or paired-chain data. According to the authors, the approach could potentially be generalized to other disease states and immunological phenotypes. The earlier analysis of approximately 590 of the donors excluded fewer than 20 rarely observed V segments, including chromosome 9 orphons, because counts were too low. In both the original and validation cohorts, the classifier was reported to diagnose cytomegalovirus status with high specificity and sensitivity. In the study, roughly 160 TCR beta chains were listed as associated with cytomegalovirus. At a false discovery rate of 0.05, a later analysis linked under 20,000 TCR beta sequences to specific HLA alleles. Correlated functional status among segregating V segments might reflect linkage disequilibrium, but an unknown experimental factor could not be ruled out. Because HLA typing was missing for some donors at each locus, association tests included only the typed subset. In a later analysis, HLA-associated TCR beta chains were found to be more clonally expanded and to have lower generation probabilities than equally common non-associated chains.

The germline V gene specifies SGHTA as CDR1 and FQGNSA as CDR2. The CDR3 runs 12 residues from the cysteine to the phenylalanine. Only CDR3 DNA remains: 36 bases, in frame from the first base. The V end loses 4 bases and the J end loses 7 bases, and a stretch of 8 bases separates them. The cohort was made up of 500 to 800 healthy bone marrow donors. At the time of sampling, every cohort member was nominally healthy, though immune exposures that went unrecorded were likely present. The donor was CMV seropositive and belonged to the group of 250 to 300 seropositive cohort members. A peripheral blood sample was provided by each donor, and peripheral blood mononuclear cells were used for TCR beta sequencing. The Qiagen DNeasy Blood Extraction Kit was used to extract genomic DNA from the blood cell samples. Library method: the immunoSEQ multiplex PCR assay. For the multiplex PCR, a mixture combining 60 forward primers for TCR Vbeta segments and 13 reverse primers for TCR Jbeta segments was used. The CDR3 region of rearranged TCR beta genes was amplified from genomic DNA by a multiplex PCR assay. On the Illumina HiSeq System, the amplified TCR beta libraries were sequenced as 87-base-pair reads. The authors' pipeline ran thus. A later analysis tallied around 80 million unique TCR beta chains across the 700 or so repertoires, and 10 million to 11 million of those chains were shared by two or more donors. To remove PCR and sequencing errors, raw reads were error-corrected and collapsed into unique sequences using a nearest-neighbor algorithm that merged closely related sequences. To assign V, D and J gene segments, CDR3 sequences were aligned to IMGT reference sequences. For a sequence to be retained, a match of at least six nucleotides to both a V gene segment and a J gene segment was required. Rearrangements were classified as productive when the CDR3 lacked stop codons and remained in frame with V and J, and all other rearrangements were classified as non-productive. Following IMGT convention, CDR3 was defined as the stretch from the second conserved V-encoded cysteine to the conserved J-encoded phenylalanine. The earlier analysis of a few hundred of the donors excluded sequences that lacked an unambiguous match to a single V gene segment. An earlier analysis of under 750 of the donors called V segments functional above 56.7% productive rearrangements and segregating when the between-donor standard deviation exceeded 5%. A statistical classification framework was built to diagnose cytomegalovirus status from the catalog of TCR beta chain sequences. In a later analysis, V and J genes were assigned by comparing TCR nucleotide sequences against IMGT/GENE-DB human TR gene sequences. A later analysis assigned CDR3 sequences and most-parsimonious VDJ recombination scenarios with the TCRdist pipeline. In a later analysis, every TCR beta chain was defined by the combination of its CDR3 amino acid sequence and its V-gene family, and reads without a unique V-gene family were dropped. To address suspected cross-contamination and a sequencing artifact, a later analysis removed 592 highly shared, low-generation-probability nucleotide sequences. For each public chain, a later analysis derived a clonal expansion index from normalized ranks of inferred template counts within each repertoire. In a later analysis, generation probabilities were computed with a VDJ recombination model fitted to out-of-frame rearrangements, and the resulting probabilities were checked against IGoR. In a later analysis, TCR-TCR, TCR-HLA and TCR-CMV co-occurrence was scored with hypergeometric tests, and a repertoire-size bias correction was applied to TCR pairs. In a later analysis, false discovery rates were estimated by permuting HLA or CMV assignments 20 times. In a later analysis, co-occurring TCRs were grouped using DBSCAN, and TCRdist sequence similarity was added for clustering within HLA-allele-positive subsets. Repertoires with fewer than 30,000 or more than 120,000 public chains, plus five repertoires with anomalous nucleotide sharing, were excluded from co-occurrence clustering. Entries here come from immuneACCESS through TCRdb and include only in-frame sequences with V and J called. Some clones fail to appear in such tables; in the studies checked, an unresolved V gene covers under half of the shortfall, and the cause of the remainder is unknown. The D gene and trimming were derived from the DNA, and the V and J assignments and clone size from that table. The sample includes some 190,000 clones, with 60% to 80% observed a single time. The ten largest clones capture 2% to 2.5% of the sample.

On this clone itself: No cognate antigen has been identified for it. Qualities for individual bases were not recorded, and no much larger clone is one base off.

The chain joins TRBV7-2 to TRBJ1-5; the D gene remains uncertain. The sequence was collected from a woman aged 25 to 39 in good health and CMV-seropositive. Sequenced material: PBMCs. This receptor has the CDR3 CASSSIRQPQHF. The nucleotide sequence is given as TGTGCCAGCAGCTCTATCAGGCAGCCCCAGCATTTT.